One and the same sample provided the 16 T cell receptor beta chains below, sequenced in a study of T cell responses to AZD1222 COVID-19 vaccine. The assay was immunoSEQ multiplex PCR, and TCRdb's table has in-frame clones only and misses some. This repertoire shows 70,000 to 90,000 clones, more than 70% found once; its top ten account for over 2%. The source material was peripheral blood, sampled on day 0 of AZD1222 vaccination. The receptor source for this set is an adult in good health.

V is TRBV7-9 and J is TRBJ1-1; a possible D gene is TRBD1 (6 bases). V was clipped by 1 base and J by 1 base, with 7 bases between them. CDR3 length: 14 residues. Per the germline V gene, CDR1 is SEHNR and CDR2 is FQNEAQ (reference sequence). The DNA for the CDR3 is TGTGCCAGCAGCTTAGGGACAGCGAACACTGAAGCTTTCTTT. Translation gives CASSLGTANTEAFF.

J is TRBJ2-7 and V is TRBV5-1, with 10 bases fitting TRBD2. The CDR3 totals 15 residues. Trimming cost V 4 bases and J 2 bases; bases outside gene matches: 6. Germline lookup yields CDR1 SGHRS and CDR2 YFSETQ. The CDR3, as DNA: TGCGCCAGCAGCGTGACTAGCGGGCAAACCTACGAGCAGTACTTC. Encoded protein: CASSVTSGQTYEQYF.

V and J are TRBV2 and TRBJ2-1; D uncertain. There are 12 residues in the CDR3. Trimming shortened V by 5 bases and J by 4 bases, and 6 bases separated the two germline ends. Germline values: CDR1 SNHLY, CDR2 FYNNEI. As DNA, the CDR3 is TGTGCCAGCAGTAGTTATTACAATGAGCAGTTCTTC. Translating it yields CASSSYYNEQFF. Combining the CDR3 with reference TRBV2 and TRBJ2-1 gives the whole variable domain EPEVTQTPSHQVTQMGQEVILRCVPISNHLYFYWYRQILGQKVEFLVSFYNNEISEKSEIFDDQFSVERPDGSNFTLKIRSTKLEDSAMYFCASSSYYNEQFFGPGTRLTVL.

This chain uses TRBV19 with TRBJ2-2, with a possible D match to TRBD1 (6 bases). The CDR3 spans 15 residues. V lost 5 bases and J lost 5, with 15 bases in between. CDR1 is LNHDA and CDR2 is SQIVND in the germline V gene (reference sequence). CDR3 protein: CASSPGARRTGELFF. In DNA, the CDR3 is TGTGCCAGTAGTCCAGGGGCTCGGAGGACCGGGGAGCTGTTTTTT.

V gene TRBV6-6 combines with J gene TRBJ2-3, with D perhaps TRBD1 (6 bases). Deletions cut 8 bases from V and 1 base from J, with 13 bases between. Germline lookup yields CDR1 MNHNY and CDR2 SVGAGI (reference sequence). This CDR3 has 14 amino acids. The chain's CDR3 is CASQGFKGTDTQYF. CDR3 nucleotides: TGTGCCAGCCAGGGGTTTAAAGGCACAGATACGCAGTATTTT.

The chain carries TRBV6-6 and TRBJ2-7; weak D call: TRBD2 (6 bases). Trimming left V 5 bases short and J 2 bases short, with 10 bases between. This CDR3 contains 13 residues. Germline CDR1 and CDR2: MNHNY and SVGAGI (reference sequence). The CDR3 loop is CASSRLETYEQYF. In nucleotides, the CDR3 is TGTGCCAGCAGTCGACTAGAAACCTACGAGCAGTACTTC.

The chain is built from TRBV5-1 and TRBJ1-5; D is perhaps TRBD1 (5 bases). This CDR3 has 14 amino acids. Trimming removed 1 base at V and 6 bases at J, with 11 bases between. Germline CDR1 reads SGHRS; CDR2 reads YFSETQ. The CDR3 bases are TGCGCCAGCAGCTTGATGGGGCCAGGTCAGCCCCAGCATTTT. Its protein is CASSLMGPGQPQHF.

The J gene is TRBJ2-1, the V gene TRBV18; 12 nucleotides line up with TRBD2. The CDR3 spans 16 residues. V lost 0 bases, J lost 9 bases, and 6 bases stayed unmatched. Germline CDR1 is KGHSH and CDR2 is LQKENI. The CDR3 is CASSPPRLAGGVEQFF. The DNA of the CDR3 is TGTGCCAGCTCACCACCGCGCCTAGCGGGAGGGGTTGAGCAGTTCTTC.

On this clone itself: At one of its ends the junction is not consistent with the germline gene, which may arise from a read error. The chain employs TRBV2 and TRBJ2-7; 7 bases align to TRBD2. The CDR3 has 11 residues. Germline CDR1 and CDR2: SNHLY and FYNNEI. The CDR3 sequence is CASSEAGGLDF. CDR3 sequence (DNA): TGTGCCAGCAGTGAAGCGGGAGGGTTGGACTTC.

This sequence joins TRBV7-2 and TRBJ1-1; D gene ambiguous. Between the trimmed V and J ends, which lost 2 bases and 11 bases, there was a span of 9 bases. The CDR3 extends over 11 amino acids. In germline, CDR1 is SGHTA, CDR2 FQGNSA. The DNA for the CDR3 is TGTGCCAGCAGCTTAACGGGGATGGCTTTCTTT. Its protein product is CASSLTGMAFF.

The chain is built from TRBV20-1 and TRBJ1-2; unclear D gene. The CDR3 consists of 8 residues. Looked up from germline, CDR1 is DFQATT and CDR2 is SNEGSKA (reference sequence). Trimming took 4 bases from V and 6 from J, leaving 0 bases between them. The CDR3 sequence: CSANGYTF. For the CDR3, the DNA is TGCAGTGCTAATGGCTACACCTTC.

The chain couples TRBV6-5 to TRBJ2-5; D is perhaps TRBD2 (6 bases). CDR1 is MNHEY and CDR2 is SVGAGI in the germline V gene. The V gene lost 7 bases and the J gene lost 2 bases, with 14 bases spanning the gap. This CDR3 has 14 residues. The CDR3 DNA is TGTGCCAGCAAGGCTAGCGCGGATCAAGAGACCCAGTACTTC. Amino acid sequence: CASKASADQETQYF.

The gene calls are TRBV7-2 and TRBJ1-4; 8 bases are a match to TRBD1. The CDR3 spans 14 residues. Germline trimming cut 5 bases from V and 4 bases from J; bases unmatched to any gene: 3. Germline V gene data show CDR1 as SGHTA and CDR2 as FQGNSA. CDR3 sequence (DNA): TGTGCCAGCAGCCCGACAGGGGTTAATGAAAAACTGTTTTTT. Translation gives CASSPTGVNEKLFF.

V is TRBV13 and J is TRBJ2-7; 9 nucleotides align to TRBD2. Germline V gene lookup returns CDR1 PRHDT and CDR2 FYEKMQ (reference sequence). V shed 1 base, J shed 3 bases, and the junction held 10 bases outside the gene matches. The CDR3 is 17 amino acids. CDR3 loop: CASSLESPAGGNYEQYF. As DNA, the CDR3 is TGTGCCAGCAGCTTAGAATCCCCTGCGGGAGGGAACTACGAGCAGTACTTC. Full variable domain (outside the CDR3, taken from reference TRBV13 and TRBJ2-7): AAGVIQSPRHLIKEKRETATLKCYPIPRHDTVYWYQQGPGQDPQFLISFYEKMQSDKGSIPDRFSAQQFSDYHSELNMSSLELGDSALYFCASSLESPAGGNYEQYFGPGTRLTVT.

The chain employs TRBV5-6 and TRBJ2-5, with D tentatively TRBD2 (5 bases). The V end was cut by 5 bases, the J end by 5 bases, with 16 bases between. Per the germline V gene, CDR1 is SGHDT and CDR2 is YYEEEE. The CDR3 runs to 14 residues. The CDR3 here is CASSPAAAGETQYF. The CDR3 DNA reads as TGTGCCAGCAGTCCAGCGGCCGCCGGGGAGACCCAGTACTTC.

This chain connects TRBV2 to TRBJ1-1; 7 nucleotides match TRBD1. Trimming at V came to 7 bases and at J to 4 bases, leaving 6 bases not matched to a gene. The germline V gene has CDR1 SNHLY and CDR2 FYNNEI. The length of the CDR3 is 13 residues. The CDR3 DNA sequence: TGTGCCAGCAAAATAGGGGGCGCCACTGAAGCTTTCTTT. Translating it yields CASKIGGATEAFF.